The next 16 T cell receptor beta chains were all read from a single sample in a study of blood T cells in healthy people across ages. A second PCR, run for about 6 to 11 cycles, used a sample-barcoded 5' primer plus a J-beta primer mix. TCRdb analysed the 5' RACE reads with MiXCR anew, one entry per CDR3 protein. The table lists around 800,000 distinct CDR3 sequences, 40% to 65% of them singletons, with approximately 40% in the top ten. Sequenced material: blood. The origin of the receptors is an elderly man in good health.

This clonotype came up a few times. V usage is TRBV7-2 and J usage is TRBJ2-7; 9 bases are a match to TRBD2. CDR3 length: 17 residues. Unmatched junction bases numbered 13, after V lost 4 bases and J lost 3 bases. CDR1 is SGHTA and CDR2 is FQGNSA in the germline V gene. CDR3 sequence reads: CASSSPGELAGNYEQYF. CDR3 DNA sequence: TGTGCCAGCAGCTCGCCTGGGGAGCTAGCGGGAAACTACGAGCAGTACTTC. Combining the CDR3 with reference TRBV7-2 and TRBJ2-7 gives the whole variable domain GAGVSQSPSNKVTEKGKDVELRCDPISGHTALYWYRQSLGQGLEFLIYFQGNSAPDKSGLPSDRFSAERTGGSVSTLTIQRTQQEDSAVYLCASSSPGELAGNYEQYFGPGTRLTVT.

CDR3 in amino acids: CASSGSGRALLEQFF. The CDR3, as DNA: TGTGCCAGCAGTGGGAGCGGGAGGGCCCTCCTTGAGCAGTTCTTC. V and J are TRBV2 and TRBJ2-1; 10 nucleotides align to TRBD2. Germline values: CDR1 SNHLY, CDR2 FYNNEI. With V trimmed by 4 bases and J by 9 bases, 9 bases remained unmatched. This CDR3 is built from 15 residues.

This clonotype occurred once. The chain has TRBV5-1 and TRBJ2-2, with D perhaps matching TRBD1 or TRBD2 (5 bases each). The CDR3 runs to 15 residues. CDR1 is SGHRS, CDR2 YFSETQ, per germline. The V end lost 6 bases, the J end lost 2 bases, and 14 bases lay between the germline ends. In nucleotides, the CDR3 is TGCGCCAGCACCCTGACGGGGCAAAACACCGGGGAGCTGTTTTTT. Protein sequence: CASTLTGQNTGELFF.

The chain has TRBV6-6 and TRBJ2-3; 7 nucleotides line up with TRBD2. The CDR3 extends over 15 amino acids. Germline V gene data show CDR1 as MNHNY and CDR2 as SVGAGI (reference sequence). V shed 11 bases, J shed 0 bases, and the junction held 11 bases outside the gene matches. In DNA, the CDR3 is TGTGCCGGAGCCTCGGCGGGAGCAAGCACAGATACGCAGTATTTT. It translates to CAGASAGASTDTQYF.

This chain uses TRBV27 with TRBJ2-5, with D maybe TRBD1 (5 bases). Germline CDR1 is MNHEY and CDR2 is SMNVEV (reference sequence). Trimming took 8 bases from V and 4 from J, leaving 14 bases between them. The CDR3 consists of 13 residues. The CDR3 region is CASGVAGSETQYF. For the CDR3, the DNA is TGTGCCAGCGGGGTAGCAGGGTCAGAGACCCAGTACTTC.

The rearrangement links TRBV7-2 to TRBJ2-3; a possible D gene is TRBD1 (6 bases). Per germline, CDR1 SGHTA and CDR2 FQGNSA. V lost 7 bases to trimming and J lost 14 bases, with 19 bases between them. The CDR3 covers 12 residues. The CDR3 nucleotides read TGTGCCAGCAACGCAGGGGCCAGAGACGCGTATTTT. It encodes CASNAGARDAYF.

This chain connects TRBV24-1 to TRBJ2-3; TRBD2 matches at 11 bases. Germline assignment: CDR1 KGHDR and CDR2 SFDVKD. This CDR3 contains 22 residues. The trim removed 4 bases at V and 2 bases at J, leaving 22 bases unmatched. This chain's CDR3 is CATSDPDPGHHSGRANTDTQYF. CDR3 nucleotide sequence: TGTGCCACCAGTGACCCGGACCCCGGACATCATAGCGGGAGGGCAAACACAGATACGCAGTATTTT.

This chain joins TRBV20-1 and TRBJ1-2; no clear D gene. V lost 0 bases, J lost 7 bases, and 6 bases lay in between. Germline CDR1 and CDR2: DFQATT and SNEGSKA (reference sequence). The CDR3 contains 11 residues. The CDR3 spells CSARDSPGYTF. CDR3 DNA sequence: TGCAGTGCTAGAGATAGCCCTGGCTACACCTTC.

The chain's CDR3 is CSARPGTVAFHYGYTF. CDR3 in DNA: TGCAGTGCTAGACCTGGGACGGTCGCCTTTCACTATGGCTACACCTTC. The chain carries TRBV20-1 and TRBJ1-2; D is possibly TRBD1 (5 bases). V was cut by 2 bases and J by 3 bases, with 19 bases left in between. CDR3 size: 16 residues. Germline values: CDR1 DFQATT, CDR2 SNEGSKA (reference sequence).

The sample holds a few counts of this clonotype. The rearrangement links TRBV10-3 to TRBJ2-7; D unclear. V dropped 0 bases and J dropped 4 bases, with 4 bases sitting between them. CDR3 size: 12 residues. Germline V gene data show CDR1 as ENHRY and CDR2 as SYGVKD. Here the CDR3 reads CAISESWYEQYF. The CDR3 DNA is TGTGCCATCAGTGAGTCTTGGTACGAGCAGTACTTC.

This clonotype was recorded many times. The chain employs TRBV28 and TRBJ2-1; 9 nucleotides match TRBD1. The CDR3 extends over 19 amino acids. Trimming took 8 bases from V and 4 from J; bases not matched to a gene: 21. CDR1 is MDHEN and CDR2 is SYDVKM in the germline V gene. The CDR3 reads CASVTSGTGGPAGYNEQFF. CDR3 coding DNA: TGTGCCAGCGTTACCTCCGGCACAGGGGGCCCCGCGGGGTACAATGAGCAGTTCTTC. Together with reference TRBV28 and TRBJ2-1, the CDR3 gives the full variable domain: DVKVTQSSRYLVKRTGEKVFLECVQDMDHENMFWYRQDPGLGLRLIYFSYDVKMKEKGDIPEGYSVSREKKERFSLILESASTNQTSMYLCASVTSGTGGPAGYNEQFFGPGTRLTVL.

The chain combines TRBV3-1 with TRBJ2-7; 7 nucleotides agree with TRBD1. Unmatched junction bases numbered 3, after V lost 1 base and J lost 3 bases. The V gene's germline CDR1 is LGHDT and CDR2 YNNKEL (reference sequence). The CDR3 is made up of 14 amino acids. CDR3 sequence: CASSQVSGGYEQYF. DNA of the CDR3: TGTGCCAGCAGCCAAGTTTCAGGGGGCTACGAGCAGTACTTC.

This clonotype was observed a handful of times. The V call is TRBV28, the J call TRBJ2-1, with no clear D. This CDR3 is 13 amino acids long. Per the germline V gene, CDR1 is MDHEN and CDR2 is SYDVKM. Trimming removed 4 bases at V and 10 bases at J, with 14 bases between. The CDR3 loop is CASSSGLAAEQFF. The DNA for the CDR3 is TGTGCCAGCAGTTCGGGTCTCGCGGCCGAGCAGTTCTTC. Variable domain in full (rest from reference TRBV28 and TRBJ2-1): DVKVTQSSRYLVKRTGEKVFLECVQDMDHENMFWYRQDPGLGLRLIYFSYDVKMKEKGDIPEGYSVSREKKERFSLILESASTNQTSMYLCASSSGLAAEQFFGPGTRLTVL.

V usage is TRBV27 and J usage is TRBJ1-6; TRBD1 matches 7 bases. The CDR3 length is 15 residues. Germline V gene sequence: CDR1 MNHEY, CDR2 SMNVEV (reference sequence). With 3 bases clipped from V and 7 bases from J, the junction kept 6 bases outside the gene matches. Written as DNA, the CDR3 is TGTGCCAGCAGTTTCGGGGGACAGCCAAATTCACCCCTCCACTTT. This codes for CASSFGGQPNSPLHF.

The V call is TRBV5-5, the J call TRBJ2-1; D perhaps matches TRBD1 (5 bases). The V end was cut by 2 bases, the J end by 7 bases, with 16 bases between. The length of the CDR3 is 15 residues. CDR1 is SGHKS and CDR2 is YYEKEE in the germline V gene (reference sequence). CDR3 amino acids: CASSFQGDLRNEQFF. CDR3 nucleotide sequence: TGTGCCAGCAGCTTCCAAGGGGATCTCAGGAATGAGCAGTTCTTC.

V usage is TRBV12-3 or TRBV12-4 and J usage is TRBJ2-2, with D possibly matching TRBD2 (5 bases). This CDR3 spans 14 amino acids. V gave up 3 bases and J gave up 2 bases, with 7 bases separating them. Written as DNA, the CDR3 is TGTGCCAGCAGTTTCGGACTTAACACCGGGGAGCTGTTTTTT. This encodes CASSFGLNTGELFF.